This T cell receptor (beta chain) was identified during a study of blood T cell repertoires in COVID-19. Study-level background: The origin of the acute and convalescent COVID-19 samples was the United States, Italy and Spain. From T cells, B-cell-depleted T cells, or PBMCs came the material, which was cDNA or gDNA.

V dropped 7 bases and J dropped 1 base, with 9 bases sitting between them. CDR1 and CDR2 (germline): KGHDR, SFDVKD. The CDR3 runs 14 residues. Per the study methods: Quantification of nucleated cells was approximated via reference gene primer amplification. Using immunoSEQ multiplex PCR, the repertoire was profiled, and TCRdb retains in-frame clones only, with some absent. V, J and clone size derive from that table, while D and trimming were established from the DNA sequence. The sample includes about 260,000 clones, roughly nine tenths seen only once; the top ten take roughly 4%. This clone turned up a few times.

The rearrangement uses TRBV24-1 and TRBJ2-2; D is ambiguous. The sample comprised peripheral blood. The TCR originated in a man in his 60s who had recovered from COVID-19. CDR3 region: CATRSTENTGELFF. In DNA form, the CDR3 reads TGTGCCACCAGGTCTACAGAGAACACCGGGGAGCTGTTTTTT.